Sequencing of this T cell receptor beta chain was carried out in a study of T cell responses to AZD1222 COVID-19 vaccine. Whole-study findings and limits: White British ancestry dominated among donors, who included more females, and clonal diversity was possibly underestimated. CD4 TCRs covered the whole spike, strongest at regions 160-218 and 743-854.

Comment on this clone: Antigen: not known.

This CDR3 spans 13 amino acids. CDR1 and CDR2 (germline): SNHLY, FYNNEI. V lost 5 bases to trimming and J lost 4 bases, with 8 bases between them. Here immunoSEQ multiplex PCR was the method, and the copy in TCRdb shows in-frame clones only, minus some. The repertoire holds some 100,000 clones, approximately 90% seen once, with about 7.4% in the top ten. This chain connects TRBV2 to TRBJ2-2; D gene unclear. Sequenced here: peripheral blood, sampled 28 days after the second AZD1222 dose. The clonotype was recovered from an adult who received the AZD1222 COVID-19 vaccine. CDR3 sequence (DNA): TGTGCCAGCAGTCAAGTCGGCACCGGGGAGCTGTTTTTT. This encodes CASSQVGTGELFF.